This TCR beta chain came from a study of blood T cell repertoires in COVID-19. Study in general: The samples span acute and convalescent COVID-19 from the United States, Italy and Spain. T cells, B-cell-depleted T cells, or PBMCs supplied cDNA or gDNA.

Per the original methods: Estimated nucleated cell counts came from reference gene primer amplification. Clones were read by immunoSEQ multiplex PCR, and TCRdb kept only the in-frame ones, dropping some. The V and J calls and clone size were taken over from that table, and D and trimming were inferred from the DNA. The repertoire holds 100,000 to 130,000 clones, with 70% to 85% as singletons. Germline V gives CDR1 SGHRS, CDR2 YFSETQ. CDR3 length equals 14 residues. V trimming: 2 bases; J trimming: 1 base; junction bases outside the gene matches: 2. Sequences were obtained from peripheral blood. This clonotype was obtained from a woman aged 40 to 50 with acute or convalescent COVID-19. The chain uses TRBV5-1 and TRBJ1-1, with 7 bases fitting TRBD1. CDR3 nucleotide sequence: TGCGCCAGCAGCTTACAGGGGCAGAACACTGAAGCTTTCTTT. Translating gives CASSLQGQNTEAFF. Variable domain in full (rest from reference TRBV5-1 and TRBJ1-1): KAGVTQTPRYLIKTRGQQVTLSCSPISGHRSVSWYQQTPGQGLQFLFEYFSETQRNKGNFPGRFSGRQFSNSRSEMNVSTLELGDSALYLCASSLQGQNTEAFFGQGTRLTVV.